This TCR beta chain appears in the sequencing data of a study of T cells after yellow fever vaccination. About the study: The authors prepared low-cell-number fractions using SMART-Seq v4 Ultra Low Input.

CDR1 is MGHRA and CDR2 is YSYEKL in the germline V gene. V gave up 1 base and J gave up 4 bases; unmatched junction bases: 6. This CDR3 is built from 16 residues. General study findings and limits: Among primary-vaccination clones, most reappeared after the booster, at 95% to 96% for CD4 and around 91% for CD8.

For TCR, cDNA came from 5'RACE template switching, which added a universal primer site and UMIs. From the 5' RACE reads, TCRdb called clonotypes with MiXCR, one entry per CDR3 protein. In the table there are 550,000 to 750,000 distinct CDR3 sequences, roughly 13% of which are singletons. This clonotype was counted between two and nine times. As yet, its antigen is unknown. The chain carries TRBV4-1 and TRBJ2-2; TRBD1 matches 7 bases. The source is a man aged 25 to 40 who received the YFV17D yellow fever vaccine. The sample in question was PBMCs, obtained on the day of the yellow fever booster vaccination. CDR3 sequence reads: CASSQVTGDGTGELFF. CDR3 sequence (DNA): TGCGCCAGCAGCCAAGTTACAGGGGATGGCACCGGGGAGCTGTTTTTT.